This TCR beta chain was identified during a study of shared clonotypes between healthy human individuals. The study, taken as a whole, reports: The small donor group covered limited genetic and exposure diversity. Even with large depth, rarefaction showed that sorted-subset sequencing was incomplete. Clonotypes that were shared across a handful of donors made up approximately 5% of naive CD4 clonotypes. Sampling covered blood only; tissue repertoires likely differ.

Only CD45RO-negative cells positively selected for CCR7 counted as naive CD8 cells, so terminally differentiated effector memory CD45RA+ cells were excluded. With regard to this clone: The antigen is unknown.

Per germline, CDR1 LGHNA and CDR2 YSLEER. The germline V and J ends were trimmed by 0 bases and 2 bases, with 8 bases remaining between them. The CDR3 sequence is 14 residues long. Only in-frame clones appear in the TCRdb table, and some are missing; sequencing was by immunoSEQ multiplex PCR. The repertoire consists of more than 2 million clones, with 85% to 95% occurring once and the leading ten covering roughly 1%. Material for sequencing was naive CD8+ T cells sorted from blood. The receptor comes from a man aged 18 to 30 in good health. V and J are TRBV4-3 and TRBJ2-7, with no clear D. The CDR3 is CASSQDRWAYEQYF. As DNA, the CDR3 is TGCGCCAGCAGCCAAGATAGGTGGGCCTACGAGCAGTACTTC.